A single sample is the source of the 20 T cell receptor beta chains below, sequenced in a study of T cell responses to AZD1222 COVID-19 vaccine. Using immunoSEQ multiplex PCR, the repertoire was profiled, and TCRdb retains in-frame clones only, with some absent. The profile shows roughly 150,000 clones, approximately 90% of them singletons. The source material was peripheral blood, sampled on day 0 of AZD1222 vaccination. These receptors originate from an adult in good health.

This chain joins TRBV4-1 and TRBJ1-2; D is ambiguous. Germline values: CDR1 MGHRA, CDR2 YSYEKL. The CDR3 extends over 13 amino acids. Between the trimmed V and J ends, which lost 4 bases and 4 bases, there was a span of 10 bases. Written as DNA, the CDR3 is TGCGCCAGCAGCCCACGGGAGCTCTATGGCTACACCTTC. Amino acid sequence: CASSPRELYGYTF.

The V gene is TRBV7-9, the J gene TRBJ2-7; TRBD1 aligns across 9 bases. The CDR3 is made up of 16 amino acids. V shed 3 bases and J 3 bases; nucleotides not matched to a gene: 9. Germline V gives CDR1 SEHNR, CDR2 FQNEAQ (reference sequence). The CDR3 nucleotides read TGTGCCAGCAGCTTGGCCGGGACAGGGTTTGTCTACGAGCAGTACTTC. It is translated as CASSLAGTGFVYEQYF.

The V and J genes are TRBV2 and TRBJ1-2, with 8 nucleotides matching TRBD1. V lost 5 bases, J lost 5 bases, and 10 bases stayed unmatched. The CDR3 has 15 amino acids. The germline gives CDR1 SNHLY, CDR2 FYNNEI. The CDR3 DNA follows: TGTGCCAGCAGTCCCTATGGACAGGGAGGTTATGGCTACACCTTC. This gives the protein CASSPYGQGGYGYTF.

This clone came up once. The rearrangement joins TRBV19 to TRBJ1-2; 9 bases are a match to TRBD1. Germline CDR1 LNHDA, CDR2 SQIVND (reference sequence). The CDR3 covers 12 residues. Trimming at V came to 7 bases and at J to 9 bases, leaving 6 bases not matched to a gene. CDR3 sequence: CASNTGGRSYTF. The CDR3 DNA follows: TGTGCCAGTAACACAGGGGGCAGGAGCTACACCTTC.

This rearrangement joins TRBV3-1 (or the pseudogene TRBV3-2) to TRBJ1-6; 11 bases fit TRBD1. CDR1 and CDR2 from the germline V gene are LGHDT and YNNKEL (reference sequence). Trimming removed 1 base from V and 11 bases from J; junction bases left unmatched: 7. This CDR3 is 16 amino acids long. Here the CDR3 reads CASSQGGQGAKAPLHF. As DNA, the CDR3 is TGTGCCAGCAGCCAAGGCGGACAGGGGGCGAAAGCACCCCTCCACTTT.

V is TRBV29-1 and J is TRBJ1-2; TRBD1 aligns across 8 bases. V gave up 7 bases and J gave up 1 base; unmatched junction bases: 8. The CDR3 is 14 residues long. The germline V gene has CDR1 SQVTM and CDR2 ANQGSEA. In DNA form, the CDR3 reads TGCAGCGCCGTGACAGGGGCCTTTAACTATGGCTACACCTTC. This gives the protein CSAVTGAFNYGYTF.

This clone came up once. The chain couples TRBV30 to TRBJ1-1; no firm D call. Germline V gene sequence: CDR1 GTSNPN, CDR2 SVGIG (reference sequence). The CDR3 consists of 16 residues. Trimming cost V 4 bases and J 2 bases, with 20 bases left between them. The CDR3 DNA is TGTGCCTGGAAGCCAGTTGGGGTTACCTTCAACACTGAAGCTTTCTTT. Encoded protein: CAWKPVGVTFNTEAFF.

J is TRBJ1-6 and V is TRBV7-9, with D unresolved. Trimming shortened V by 3 bases and J by 8 bases, and 14 bases separated the two germline ends. The CDR3 length is 15 residues. Germline V gene data show CDR1 as SEHNR and CDR2 as FQNEAQ (reference sequence). CDR3 residues: CASSFGVVPDSPLHF. CDR3 DNA sequence: TGTGCCAGCAGCTTCGGGGTAGTCCCTGATTCACCCCTCCACTTT.

This rearrangement joins TRBV11-2 to TRBJ1-2; no definite D call. The CDR3 runs 16 residues. In germline, CDR1 is SGHAT, CDR2 FQNNGV. Trimming stripped 5 bases from V and 0 bases from J, with 16 bases between. CDR3 nucleotide sequence: TGTGCCAGCAGCCCCCTCCCGAGGAACTCTAACTATGGCTACACCTTC. Translating gives CASSPLPRNSNYGYTF. Supplemented by reference TRBV11-2 and TRBJ1-2, the full variable domain reads EAGVAQSPRYKIIEKRQSVAFWCNPISGHATLYWYQQILGQGPKLLIQFQNNGVVDDSQLPKDRFSAERLKGVDSTLKIQPAKLEDSAVYLCASSPLPRNSNYGYTFGSGTRLTVV.

CDR3 DNA sequence: TGTGCCAGCTCACCCACAGCCCGTCGCACTGAAGCTTTCTTT. It encodes CASSPTARRTEAFF. The chain employs TRBV18 and TRBJ1-1; D is undetermined. CDR3 length: 14 amino acids. Trimming took 3 bases from V and 4 from J, leaving 12 bases between them. Germline V CDR1 and CDR2: KGHSH, LQKENI.

This sequence joins TRBV11-2 and TRBJ1-3; D is uncertain. Germline CDR1 reads SGHAT; CDR2 reads FQNNGV. Trimming took off 3 bases at V and 1 base at J, with 7 bases between the two ends. The CDR3 has 14 residues. The CDR3 spells CASSFSGSGNTIYF. The CDR3 DNA follows: TGTGCCAGCAGCTTTAGTGGTTCTGGAAACACCATATATTTT. The whole variable domain, filled in from reference TRBV11-2 and TRBJ1-3, reads EAGVAQSPRYKIIEKRQSVAFWCNPISGHATLYWYQQILGQGPKLLIQFQNNGVVDDSQLPKDRFSAERLKGVDSTLKIQPAKLEDSAVYLCASSFSGSGNTIYFGEGSWLTVV.

The chain carries TRBV28 and TRBJ1-1; D remains unclear. In germline, CDR1 is MDHEN, CDR2 SYDVKM. CDR3 length: 13 amino acids. V lost 2 bases and J 2 bases, leaving 6 bases between the germline ends. The CDR3 DNA sequence: TGTGCCAGCAGTTTAATTGGAAACACTGAAGCTTTCTTT. It encodes CASSLIGNTEAFF.

The chain has TRBV15 and TRBJ1-2, with D perhaps TRBD1 (5 bases). Germline V gene sequence: CDR1 LNHNV, CDR2 YYDKDF (reference sequence). The CDR3 totals 14 residues. Trimming shortened V by 0 bases and J by 7 bases, and 12 bases separated the two germline ends. The CDR3 sequence is CATSRDTGRAGYTF. DNA of the CDR3: TGTGCCACCAGCAGAGATACTGGCAGGGCTGGCTACACCTTC.

The V gene is TRBV11-2, the J gene TRBJ2-7; possible D gene TRBD1, 7 bases. CDR1 and CDR2 from the germline V gene are SGHAT and FQNNGV. The CDR3 runs 15 residues. Trimming removed 0 bases at V and 4 bases at J, with 13 bases between. CDR3 in amino acids: CASSLERAGGYEQYF. The CDR3, as DNA: TGTGCCAGCAGCTTAGAGAGGGCAGGGGGGTACGAGCAGTACTTC.

CDR3 in DNA: TGTGCCAGCAGTTTAATGAGGGATAACTATGGCTACACCTTC. This gives the protein CASSLMRDNYGYTF. The V call is TRBV28, the J call TRBJ1-2; D uncertain. The CDR3 sequence is 14 residues long. CDR1 is MDHEN and CDR2 is SYDVKM in the germline V gene. Trimming took 2 bases from V and 1 from J, leaving 8 bases between them.

The chain uses TRBV7-3 and TRBJ2-7, with D maybe TRBD2 (7 bases). Germline assignment: CDR1 SGHTA and CDR2 FQGTGA. Trimming left V 4 bases short and J 5 bases short, with 12 bases between. The CDR3 runs to 13 residues. CDR3: CASSSSGDNEQYF. The DNA of the CDR3 is TGTGCCAGCAGCTCGAGCGGGGACAACGAGCAGTACTTC.

This clone has a handful of counts. This chain joins TRBV7-8 and TRBJ2-7; 9 positions match TRBD2. CDR1 and CDR2 (germline): SGHVS, FQNEAQ. The CDR3 has 15 residues. V shed 7 bases and J 0 bases; nucleotides not matched to a gene: 7. The CDR3 nucleotides are TGTGCCAGCACGTTTGCGGGGGGGAGCTCCTACGAGCAGTACTTC. The encoded protein is CASTFAGGSSYEQYF.

The V gene is TRBV18, the J gene TRBJ2-3; D might be TRBD2 (5 bases). V was trimmed by 5 bases and J by 0 bases, leaving 9 bases between them. Germline assignment: CDR1 KGHSH and CDR2 LQKENI. This CDR3 is built from 14 residues. This CDR3 reads CASSSTTSTDTQYF. CDR3 nucleotide sequence: TGTGCCAGCTCATCGACTACCAGCACAGATACGCAGTATTTT.

J is TRBJ1-5 and V is TRBV2, with D uncertain. Germline V gene sequence: CDR1 SNHLY, CDR2 FYNNEI. The V end lost 4 bases, the J end lost 4 bases, and 8 bases lay between the germline ends. The CDR3 is 13 residues long. CDR3 loop: CASSGGSNQPQHF. In DNA, the CDR3 is TGTGCCAGCAGTGGTGGCAGTAATCAGCCCCAGCATTTT.

This sequence joins TRBV6-5 and TRBJ1-5; tentatively, D is TRBD1 (5 bases). V dropped 8 bases and J dropped 1 base, with 15 bases sitting between them. The CDR3 loop spans 15 amino acids. From germline, CDR1 is MNHEY and CDR2 SVGAGI. For the CDR3, the DNA is TGTGCCAGCCGGAAAGCGGGGGTCAGCAATCAGCCCCAGCATTTT. The encoded protein is CASRKAGVSNQPQHF.